The next 13 T cell receptor beta chains were all read from a single sample in a study of cytomegalovirus exposure and HLA in healthy donors. The PCR used 60 Vbeta and 13 Jbeta primers. Profiling relied on immunoSEQ multiplex PCR, and the TCRdb table lists in-frame clones only, not all of them. The sample carries 150,000 to 200,000 clones, over 75% recorded once. The sequencing input was PBMCs. These receptors came from a woman in her forties or fifties in good health and CMV-seronegative.

The V and J genes are TRBV28 and TRBJ2-7; 7 positions match TRBD1. V lost 4 bases and J lost 1; bases outside the gene matches: 7. The CDR3 is 15 amino acids. CDR1 and CDR2 from the germline V gene are MDHEN and SYDVKM. In DNA, the CDR3 is TGTGCCAGCAGTTCCCCGAGACAGGGTTCCTACGAGCAGTACTTC. It encodes CASSSPRQGSYEQYF.

The chain employs TRBV19 and TRBJ2-1; 15 nucleotides align to TRBD2. This CDR3 comprises 17 residues. V shed 8 bases, J shed 7 bases, and the junction held 12 bases outside the gene matches. Per the germline V gene, CDR1 is LNHDA and CDR2 is SQIVND (reference sequence). In DNA, the CDR3 is TGTGCCAGTCGGACTAGCGGGAGGGCCGGGGCTAGGAATGAGCAGTTCTTC. The encoded protein is CASRTSGRAGARNEQFF. The variable domain in full, with the rest retrieved from reference TRBV19 and TRBJ2-1, is DGGITQSPKYLFRKEGQNVTLSCEQNLNHDAMYWYRQDPGQGLRLIYYSQIVNDFQKGDIAEGYSVSREKKESFPLTVTSAQKNPTAFYLCASRTSGRAGARNEQFFGPGTRLTVL.

As DNA, the CDR3 is TGTGCCAGCAGACGCAAAGGGGGACAAGAGAAAGAGACCCAGTACTTC. It is translated as CASRRKGGQEKETQYF. The chain joins TRBV28 to TRBJ2-5; tentatively, D is TRBD1 (6 bases). Germline CDR1 is MDHEN and CDR2 is SYDVKM. The V gene lost 6 bases and the J gene lost 3 bases, with 20 bases spanning the gap. CDR3 length: 16 amino acids.

V and J are TRBV29-1 and TRBJ2-5; TRBD2 matches at 15 bases. Germline V gene sequence: CDR1 SQVTM, CDR2 ANQGSEA. Losses at the gene ends were 7 bases for V and 4 bases for J; bases not matched to a gene: 7. The CDR3 contains 15 residues. The CDR3 bases are TGCAGCGGTTGGACTAGCGGGAGGGCCAGAGAGACCCAGTACTTC. Amino acid sequence: CSGWTSGRARETQYF.

The V and J genes are TRBV27 and TRBJ2-7; 7 positions agree with TRBD1. The CDR3 is made up of 15 amino acids. Looked up from germline, CDR1 is MNHEY and CDR2 is SMNVEV (reference sequence). Losses at the gene ends were 4 bases for V and 2 bases for J; bases not matched to a gene: 8. CDR3 sequence reads: CASSSPGQTTYEQYF. The CDR3, as DNA: TGTGCCAGCAGTTCCCCGGGACAGACCACCTACGAGCAGTACTTC.

The chain links TRBV5-5 to TRBJ1-2; D is uncertain. Germline V gene sequence: CDR1 SGHKS, CDR2 YYEKEE (reference sequence). The CDR3 is made up of 12 amino acids. V was cut by 0 bases and J by 7 bases, with 7 bases left in between. The CDR3 nucleotides are TGTGCCAGCAGCTTGGACAGCCCTGGCTACACCTTC. Translated: CASSLDSPGYTF.

The J gene is TRBJ2-2, the V gene TRBV19; D gene unclear. Per the germline V gene, CDR1 is LNHDA and CDR2 is SQIVND (reference sequence). CDR3 length equals 13 residues. V was pared by 7 bases and J by 0 bases, with 6 bases between. The chain's CDR3 is CASITPNTGELFF. CDR3 sequence (DNA): TGTGCCAGTATAACACCGAACACCGGGGAGCTGTTTTTT.

The gene calls are TRBV4-1 and TRBJ1-1; TRBD1 might be the D (6 bases). This CDR3 region has 15 residues. Per germline, CDR1 MGHRA and CDR2 YSYEKL. Deletions cut 3 bases from V and 2 bases from J, with 13 bases between. The CDR3 here is CASSHLLRGNTEAFF. CDR3 nucleotide sequence: TGCGCCAGCAGCCACTTACTCAGGGGAAACACTGAAGCTTTCTTT.

V and J are TRBV5-1 and TRBJ2-3; D is perhaps TRBD2 (6 bases). The germline V and J ends were trimmed by 0 bases and 1 base, with 15 bases remaining between them. CDR3 size: 17 residues. CDR1 and CDR2 (germline): SGHRS, YFSETQ. CDR3: CASSLAGVGSGTDTQYF. The CDR3 DNA follows: TGCGCCAGCAGCTTGGCGGGGGTGGGGTCCGGCACAGATACGCAGTATTTT.

The rearrangement links TRBV7-9 to TRBJ1-1; D perhaps matches TRBD1 (5 bases). Per the germline V gene, CDR1 is SEHNR and CDR2 is FQNEAQ (reference sequence). Deletions cut 1 base from V and 8 bases from J, with 11 bases between. The CDR3 is made up of 13 amino acids. CDR3 DNA sequence: TGTGCCAGCAGCTTAGAGATGGCAGGGGAAGCTTTCTTT. Its translation: CASSLEMAGEAFF.

The gene calls are TRBV6-5 and TRBJ2-2; the D gene is possibly TRBD1 (5 bases). Trimming shortened V by 6 bases and J by 6 bases, and 14 bases separated the two germline ends. The CDR3 contains 14 residues. From germline, CDR1 is MNHEY and CDR2 SVGAGI. The CDR3 spells CASRPSRAPGELFF. CDR3 nucleotides: TGTGCCAGCAGGCCCTCCAGGGCCCCCGGGGAGCTGTTTTTT.

For this clone: Compared with germline, one end of the junction differs, possibly owing to a read error. This chain links TRBV2 with TRBJ1-5; D is unresolved. The CDR3 extends over 15 amino acids. Germline V gene sequence: CDR1 SNHLY, CDR2 FYNNEI. CDR3 amino acids: CASREGRVSNQPQHF. CDR3 nucleotides: TGTGCCAGCAGAGAAGGTAGAGTAAGCAATCAGCCCCAGCATTTT. Supplemented by reference TRBV2 and TRBJ1-5, the full variable domain reads EPEVTQTPSHQVTQMGQEVILRCVPISNHLYFYWYRQILGQKVEFLVSFYNNEISEKSEIFDDQFSVERPDGSNFTLKIRSTKLEDSAMYFCASREGRVSNQPQHFGDGTRLSIL.

This clone was seen a handful of times. This chain connects TRBV28 to TRBJ2-6; perhaps TRBD1 as D (6 bases). V dropped 4 bases and J dropped 3 bases, with 19 bases sitting between them. CDR1 is MDHEN and CDR2 is SYDVKM in the germline V gene. The CDR3 has 18 residues. The CDR3 here is CASSSYVQGSSGANVLTF. Written as DNA, the CDR3 is TGTGCCAGCAGTTCATATGTACAGGGTTCAAGTGGGGCCAACGTCCTGACTTTC.